The 20 T cell receptor beta chains in this list originate from one sample, sequenced in a study of CD8 T cells in Susac syndrome. Reverse transcription of roughly 0.5 to 1 ug RNA was performed with random hexamers. TCRdb ran MiXCR on the immunoSEQ multiplex PCR reads and lists one entry per CDR3 protein. This sample has about 47,000 distinct CDR3 sequences, with almost 95% found just once. The sequenced sample was CD8+ T cells from PBMCs. These receptors were taken from a human donor in good health.

For the CDR3, the DNA is TGTGCCAGTAGTCAACAGGCGCTGAACACTGAAGCTTTCTTT. Protein sequence: CASSQQALNTEAFF. The gene calls are TRBV19 and TRBJ1-1; possible D gene TRBD1, 5 bases. The germline V and J ends were trimmed by 5 bases and 0 bases, with 10 bases remaining between them. The V gene's germline CDR1 is LNHDA and CDR2 SQIVND (reference sequence). The CDR3 covers 14 residues.

J is TRBJ1-5 and V is TRBV15, with D perhaps matching TRBD1 (6 bases). Germline lookup yields CDR1 LNHNV and CDR2 YYDKDF (reference sequence). This CDR3 spans 17 amino acids. Trimming shortened V by 2 bases and J by 0 bases, and 14 bases separated the two germline ends. The CDR3 spells CATSRPRDTPSNQPQHF. In nucleotides, the CDR3 is TGTGCCACCAGCAGACCCCGGGACACCCCTAGCAATCAGCCCCAGCATTTT.

The chain is built from TRBV4-1 and TRBJ2-7, with D maybe TRBD2 (6 bases). This CDR3 has 17 residues. V lost 1 base and J lost 5, with 21 bases in between. The germline CDR1 and CDR2 sequences are MGHRA and YSYEKL. The CDR3 loop reads CASSQAPQGRELNEQYF. CDR3 sequence (DNA): TGCGCCAGCAGCCAAGCTCCTCAAGGACGGGAGCTCAACGAGCAGTACTTC.

The chain joins TRBV29-1 to TRBJ2-1; TRBD2 matches at 12 bases. The CDR3 has 14 amino acids. Germline V gene sequence: CDR1 SQVTM, CDR2 ANQGSEA. V was pared by 7 bases and J by 1 base, with 2 bases of the junction left unmatched. The CDR3 bases are TGCAGCGCCGGACTAGCGGGGTCCTACAATGAGCAGTTCTTC. It specifies CSAGLAGSYNEQFF.

The chain has TRBV6-1 and TRBJ1-1; the match to TRBD1 covers 9 bases. The ends lost 7 bases at V and 0 bases at J; junction bases unmatched: 12. The CDR3 is 17 residues long. Germline V gives CDR1 MNHNS, CDR2 SASEGT. CDR3 DNA: TGTGCCAGCATCGGGACAGGGTCGGCTTACATGAACACTGAAGCTTTCTTT. It specifies CASIGTGSAYMNTEAFF.

The J gene is TRBJ1-1, the V gene TRBV29-1; D ambiguous. The germline V and J ends were trimmed by 7 bases and 0 bases, with 21 bases remaining between them. The CDR3 covers 16 residues. Germline loops: CDR1 SQVTM, CDR2 ANQGSEA. This CDR3 is CSAMNSVYQMNTEAFF. CDR3 nucleotides: TGCAGCGCCATGAATTCCGTTTATCAAATGAACACTGAAGCTTTCTTT. The full variable domain, its missing parts supplied by reference TRBV29-1 and TRBJ1-1, is SAVISQKPSRDICQRGTSLTIQCQVDSQVTMMFWYRQQPGQSLTLIATANQGSEATYESGFVIDKFPISRPNLTFSTLTVSNMSPEDSSIYLCSAMNSVYQMNTEAFFGQGTRLTVV.

The chain employs TRBV7-9 and TRBJ1-3; no clear D. The germline V gene encodes CDR1 SEHNR and CDR2 FQNEAQ (reference sequence). The CDR3 has 16 amino acids. V lost 4 bases and J 2 bases, leaving 15 bases between the germline ends. In DNA form, the CDR3 reads TGTGCCAGCAGCTCCCCGGACCCCGAGACTGGAAACACCATATATTTT. Translated, it gives CASSSPDPETGNTIYF. The full variable domain, rest sourced from reference TRBV7-9 and TRBJ1-3, is DTGVSQNPRHKITKRGQNVTFRCDPISEHNRLYWYRQTLGQGPEFLTYFQNEAQLEKSRLLSDRFSAERPKGSFSTLEIQRTEQGDSAMYLCASSSPDPETGNTIYFGEGSWLTVV.

CDR3: CASSVQGNNQPQHF. The CDR3 DNA follows: TGTGCCAGCAGCGTACAGGGGAACAATCAGCCCCAGCATTTT. V is TRBV2 and J is TRBJ1-5; 7 bases fit TRBD1. From germline, CDR1 is SNHLY and CDR2 FYNNEI. CDR3 size: 14 residues. V trimming: 6 bases; J trimming: 3 bases; junction bases outside the gene matches: 5.

The chain recombines TRBV10-3 with TRBJ1-1; D is uncertain. The length of the CDR3 is 13 residues. The V end lost 8 bases, the J end lost 0 bases, and 10 bases lay between the germline ends. Germline V gene data show CDR1 as ENHRY and CDR2 as SYGVKD. The CDR3 reads CAILEQLNTEAFF. CDR3 in DNA: TGTGCCATCTTGGAGCAGTTGAACACTGAAGCTTTCTTT.

The chain recombines TRBV19 with TRBJ2-7, with D uncertain. CDR1 is LNHDA, CDR2 SQIVND, per germline (reference sequence). The CDR3 covers 13 residues. Deletions cut 5 bases from V and 5 bases from J, with 13 bases between. The chain's CDR3 is CASSERPGDEQYF. The CDR3 DNA sequence: TGTGCCAGTAGTGAACGGCCCGGCGACGAGCAGTACTTC.

The chain recombines TRBV18 with TRBJ2-1; TRBD2 matches 10 bases. Looked up from germline, CDR1 is KGHSH and CDR2 is LQKENI. CDR3 length: 21 residues. J was trimmed by 3 bases and V by 0 bases; bases with no gene match: 17. CDR3 sequence: CASSPPLVREGTSDNYNEQFF. The CDR3, as DNA: TGTGCCAGCTCACCACCGTTGGTCAGGGAGGGGACTAGCGACAACTACAATGAGCAGTTCTTC.

J is TRBJ1-5 and V is TRBV7-2; TRBD1 agrees at 9 bases. Germline lookup yields CDR1 SGHTA and CDR2 FQGNSA. This CDR3 is 16 amino acids long. The ends lost 6 bases at V and 7 bases at J; junction bases unmatched: 13. CDR3 sequence (DNA): TGTGCCAGCAGTCTAGGGCAGGACAGGGGCCGCCAGCCCCAGCATTTT. This gives the protein CASSLGQDRGRQPQHF.

This clonotype was recorded once. The V call is TRBV29-1, the J call TRBJ2-1; D may be TRBD1 or TRBD2 (5 bases each). Germline V lookup: CDR1 SQVTM, CDR2 ANQGSEA. V lost 7 bases to trimming and J lost 7 bases, with 14 bases between them. The CDR3 runs to 12 residues. The CDR3 DNA is TGCAGCGGGACCGGGGCAGGGAATGAGCAGTTCTTC. This encodes CSGTGAGNEQFF.

The chain has TRBV9 and TRBJ1-2; TRBD1 is a possible D gene (5 bases). The length of the CDR3 is 15 residues. CDR1 and CDR2 from the germline V gene are SGDLS and YYNGEE. Trimming left V 4 bases short and J 4 bases short, with 17 bases between. CDR3 sequence reads: CASSPRPGESYGYTF. DNA for the CDR3: TGTGCCAGCAGCCCAAGACCGGGGGAAAGCTATGGCTACACCTTC. The variable domain in full, completed from reference TRBV9 and TRBJ1-2, reads DSGVTQTPKHLITATGQRVTLRCSPRSGDLSVYWYQQSLDQGLQFLIQYYNGEERAKGNILERFSAQQFPDLHSELNLSSLELGDSALYFCASSPRPGESYGYTFGSGTRLTVV.

V gene TRBV5-1 combines with J gene TRBJ2-7; 10 nucleotides match TRBD2. CDR3 length equals 15 residues. After removal of 1 base from V and 4 bases from J, the junction contained 5 bases not matched to a gene. The germline CDR1 and CDR2 sequences are SGHRS and YFSETQ. The CDR3, as DNA: TGCGCCAGCAGCTTGTTCGGGACTAGCGTATACGAGCAGTACTTC. Translating gives CASSLFGTSVYEQYF.

CDR3: CASSYGYTF. CDR3 DNA sequence: TGTGCCAGCAGTTATGGCTACACCTTC. This sequence joins TRBV12-3 or TRBV12-4 and TRBJ1-2; D uncertain. This CDR3 contains 9 residues. The ends were cut back, 4 bases at V and 6 bases at J, with 0 bases in the middle.

CDR3 residues: CAWSVDGTPLSGFQETQYF. As DNA, the CDR3 is TGTGCCTGGAGTGTCGATGGGACACCTCTCAGTGGGTTCCAAGAGACCCAGTACTTC. V is TRBV30 and J is TRBJ2-5; a possible D gene is TRBD1 (6 bases). V lost 0 bases, J lost 1 base, and 24 bases lay in between. Germline CDR1 GTSNPN, CDR2 SVGIG (reference sequence). The CDR3 is 19 residues long. The full variable domain, rest sourced from reference TRBV30 and TRBJ2-5, is SQTIHQWPATLVQPVGSPLSLECTVEGTSNPNLYWYRQAAGRGLQLLFYSVGIGQISSEVPQNLSASRPQDRQFILSSKKLLLSDSGFYLCAWSVDGTPLSGFQETQYFGPGTRLLVL.

The chain recombines TRBV14 with TRBJ2-1; D uncertain. The CDR3 contains 16 residues. Germline loops: CDR1 SGHDN, CDR2 FVKESK. The ends were cut back, 1 base at V and 1 base at J, with 11 bases in the middle. The CDR3 is CASSQARPSSYNEQFF. CDR3 DNA sequence: TGTGCCAGCAGCCAAGCCCGGCCCTCTTCCTACAATGAGCAGTTCTTC.

The V gene is TRBV7-9, the J gene TRBJ1-4, with D hard to call. The CDR3 spans 15 residues. Between the trimmed V and J ends, which lost 5 bases and 12 bases, there was a span of 22 bases. The germline V gene encodes CDR1 SEHNR and CDR2 FQNEAQ (reference sequence). The CDR3 sequence: CASSPTGVGGVELFF. The CDR3, as DNA: TGTGCCAGCAGCCCAACCGGTGTCGGCGGGGTTGAACTGTTTTTT.

The V gene is TRBV5-1, the J gene TRBJ2-5; D is unresolved. V dropped 4 bases and J dropped 4 bases, with 14 bases sitting between them. Looked up from germline, CDR1 is SGHRS and CDR2 is YFSETQ. The CDR3 is 14 amino acids. CDR3 loop: CASSLEWVGETQYF. The CDR3 nucleotides are TGCGCCAGCAGCCTCGAGTGGGTCGGAGAGACCCAGTACTTC.